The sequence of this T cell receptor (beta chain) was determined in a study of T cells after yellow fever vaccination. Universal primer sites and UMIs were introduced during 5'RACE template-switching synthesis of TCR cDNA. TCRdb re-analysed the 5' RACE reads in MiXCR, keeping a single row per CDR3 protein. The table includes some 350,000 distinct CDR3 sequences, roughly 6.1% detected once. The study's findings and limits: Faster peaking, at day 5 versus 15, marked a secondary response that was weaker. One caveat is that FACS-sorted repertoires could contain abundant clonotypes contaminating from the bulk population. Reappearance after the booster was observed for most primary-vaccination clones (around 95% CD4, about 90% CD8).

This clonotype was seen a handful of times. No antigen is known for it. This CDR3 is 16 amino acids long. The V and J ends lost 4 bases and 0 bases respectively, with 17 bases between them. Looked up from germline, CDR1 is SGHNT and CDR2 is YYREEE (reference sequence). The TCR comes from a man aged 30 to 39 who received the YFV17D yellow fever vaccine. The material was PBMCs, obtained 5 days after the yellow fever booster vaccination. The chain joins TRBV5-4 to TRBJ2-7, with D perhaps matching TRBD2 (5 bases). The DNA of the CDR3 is TGTGCCAGCAGCCCCCACTTGGGCGGGTCCTCCTACGAGCAGTACTTC. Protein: CASSPHLGGSSYEQYF.